These 26 T cell receptor beta chains originate from one sample sequenced in a study. Amplification of TRBV12-4/TRBJ1-2 clonotypes used adaptor-ligated barcode primers. A single record per CDR3 protein comes from TCRdb applying MiXCR to the multiplex PCR reads. The profile shows 2,000 to 2,500 distinct CDR3 sequences, 2.4% of them singletons. Cells sorted as Tregs were CD4+, CD25+ and CD127-/low. The sample was tumor-infiltrating Tregs sorted from the breast tumor. The receptors derive from a female donor with breast cancer.

This clonotype is judged medium-sized (0.01 to 0.1%). J is TRBJ1-2 and V is TRBV12-3 or TRBV12-4; D is uncertain. The CDR3 is made up of 15 amino acids. V was trimmed by 1 base and J by 1 base, leaving 10 bases between them. The CDR3 spells CASSLGGAVNYGYTF. The CDR3 region has the DNA TGTGCCAGCAGTTTAGGAGGAGCAGTTAACTATGGCTACACCTTC.

Sample share makes this clonotype medium-sized (0.01 to 0.1%). J is TRBJ1-2 and V is TRBV12-3 or TRBV12-4, with 10 bases identical to TRBD1. This CDR3 comprises 16 residues. Germline trimming cut 0 bases from V and 2 bases from J; bases unmatched to any gene: 3. CDR3 region: CASSLALGQGNYGYTF. CDR3 in DNA: TGTGCCAGCAGTTTAGCGCTGGGACAGGGGAACTATGGCTACACCTTC.

This clonotype is labeled as medium-sized (0.01 to 0.1%). This chain connects TRBV12-3 or TRBV12-4 to TRBJ1-2; no clear D. Trimming cost V 2 bases and J 6 bases, with 13 bases left between them. CDR3 length: 14 amino acids. The CDR3 bases are TGTGCCAGCAGTTTATCTCTGCCCAACCATGGCTACACCTTC. It encodes CASSLSLPNHGYTF.

Sample share makes this clonotype medium-sized. The V call is TRBV12-3 or TRBV12-4, the J call TRBJ1-2, with TRBD1 as a possible D gene (5 bases). V was shortened by 5 bases and J by 5 bases, with 12 bases between the two germline ends. This CDR3 has 13 amino acids. The CDR3 sequence: CASSRDGKYGYTF. The CDR3 DNA reads as TGTGCCAGCAGTCGGGACGGAAAATATGGCTACACCTTC.

Judged by abundance, this clonotype is medium-sized. This chain uses TRBV12-3 or TRBV12-4 with TRBJ1-2, with D unresolved. Trimming shortened V by 7 bases and J by 0 bases, and 12 bases separated the two germline ends. The CDR3 runs to 14 residues. In DNA, the CDR3 is TGTGCCAGCACTAACCTGGGTGCTAACTATGGCTACACCTTC. Encoded protein: CASTNLGANYGYTF.

This clonotype is medium-sized by share. V gene TRBV12-3 or TRBV12-4 combines with J gene TRBJ1-2; D gene unclear. The CDR3 is 14 residues long. Trimming cost V 3 bases and J 7 bases, with 15 bases left between them. For the CDR3, the DNA is TGTGCCAGCAGTTTGGGGATCTGGAAGTCTGGCTACACCTTC. It translates to CASSLGIWKSGYTF.

In its sample, this clonotype ranks as medium-sized (0.01 to 0.1%). The chain uses TRBV12-3 or TRBV12-4 and TRBJ1-2; no clear D. The CDR3 runs 14 residues. V was shortened by 7 bases and J by 0 bases, with 12 bases between the two germline ends. For the CDR3, the DNA is TGTGCCAGCAAACACAGAGGAACTAACTATGGCTACACCTTC. Translation: CASKHRGTNYGYTF.

Judged by abundance, this clonotype is medium-sized. V is TRBV12-3 or TRBV12-4 and J is TRBJ1-2; D remains ambiguous. This CDR3 is built from 13 residues. V gave up 6 bases and J gave up 4 bases, with 12 bases separating them. CDR3 amino acids: CASSESAGYGYTF. CDR3 DNA: TGTGCCAGCAGCGAGTCGGCGGGCTATGGCTACACCTTC.

Within the sample, this clonotype is medium-sized. The V gene is TRBV12-3 or TRBV12-4, the J gene TRBJ1-2; D uncertain. The CDR3 is made up of 12 amino acids. Trimming took 1 base from V and 4 from J, leaving 4 bases between them. In DNA, the CDR3 is TGTGCCAGCAGTTTAGTACTCTATGGCTACACCTTC. Protein: CASSLVLYGYTF.

In its sample, this clonotype is medium-sized. The chain recombines TRBV12-3 or TRBV12-4 with TRBJ1-2; D uncertain. The CDR3 runs to 15 residues. Trimming removed 4 bases from V and 4 bases from J, with 16 bases in between. The CDR3 loop reads CASSYMTASGYGYTF. The CDR3 DNA reads as TGTGCCAGCAGTTATATGACCGCGTCGGGCTATGGCTACACCTTC.

Relative to its sample, this clonotype is medium-sized. The chain uses TRBV12-3 or TRBV12-4 and TRBJ1-2, with D unclear. V was pared by 1 base and J by 7 bases, with 10 bases between. The CDR3 totals 13 residues. This CDR3 is CASSLEEFSGYTF. CDR3 bases: TGTGCCAGCAGTTTAGAGGAATTCAGTGGCTACACCTTC.

This clonotype counts as medium-sized. The chain links TRBV12-3 or TRBV12-4 to TRBJ1-2; the D gene is possibly TRBD1 (5 bases). Deletions cut 5 bases from V and 3 bases from J, with 16 bases between. The CDR3 is 15 amino acids. CDR3 nucleotide sequence: TGTGCCAGCAGTCCCCGCCTTAGGGGCCACTATGGCTACACCTTC. This translates into CASSPRLRGHYGYTF.

By sample fraction, this clonotype is medium-sized (0.01 to 0.1%). CDR3: CASSFDGTYGYTF. In DNA form, the CDR3 reads TGTGCCAGCAGTTTCGACGGTACCTATGGCTACACCTTC. The chain employs TRBV12-3 or TRBV12-4 and TRBJ1-2; D call uncertain. With 3 bases removed from V and 4 bases from J, the gap between germline ends came to 9 bases. There are 13 residues in the CDR3.

This clonotype rates as medium-sized. The J gene is TRBJ1-2, the V gene TRBV12-3 or TRBV12-4; 8 bases are a match to TRBD1. V dropped 10 bases and J dropped 8; count of bases not matched to a gene: 6. This CDR3 spans 11 amino acids. The CDR3 loop is CATDRGRGYTF. The CDR3 DNA is TGTGCCACCGACAGGGGAAGAGGCTACACCTTC.

This clonotype is medium-sized within its sample. The genes are TRBV12-3 or TRBV12-4 and TRBJ1-2, with 9 bases matching TRBD1. V lost 7 bases to trimming and J lost 8 bases; unmatched junction nucleotides: 8. The CDR3 sequence is 13 residues long. CDR3 sequence: CASMRGQGTGYTF. The CDR3 DNA reads as TGTGCCAGCATGAGGGGACAGGGAACAGGCTACACCTTC.

This clonotype is medium-sized in the sample. The chain couples TRBV12-3 or TRBV12-4 to TRBJ1-2; the D is unclear. The CDR3 sequence is 12 residues long. The V gene lost 6 bases and the J gene lost 2 bases, with 7 bases spanning the gap. CDR3 bases: TGTGCCAGCAGGGGATTCAACTATGGCTACACCTTC. Protein sequence: CASRGFNYGYTF.

Judged by abundance, this clonotype is medium-sized. The rearrangement joins TRBV12-3 or TRBV12-4 to TRBJ1-2; 10 bases fit TRBD1. With 3 bases clipped from V and 4 bases from J, the junction kept 5 bases outside the gene matches. This CDR3 region has 15 residues. The CDR3 DNA reads as TGTGCCAGCAGTTTTGGGTGGGACAGGGGCTATGGCTACACCTTC. It codes for CASSFGWDRGYGYTF.

Judged by abundance, this clonotype is medium-sized. The chain uses TRBV12-3 or TRBV12-4 and TRBJ1-2; 7 positions match TRBD1. The CDR3 has 15 amino acids. The V and J ends lost 6 bases and 2 bases, in that order; junction bases with no gene match: 9. For the CDR3, the DNA is TGTGCCAGCAGCTTGACGGACAGGTTAAACTATGGCTACACCTTC. Translation gives CASSLTDRLNYGYTF.

Within the sample, this clonotype is medium-sized (0.01 to 0.1%). The V gene is TRBV12-3 or TRBV12-4, the J gene TRBJ1-2, with D hard to call. V dropped 3 bases and J dropped 8 bases, with 10 bases sitting between them. The CDR3 consists of 12 residues. The CDR3 DNA reads as TGTGCCAGCAGTTTTGATTTGCGGGGCTACACCTTC. It is translated as CASSFDLRGYTF.

This clonotype is medium-sized in the sample. This rearrangement joins TRBV12-3 or TRBV12-4 to TRBJ1-2; no reliable D call. This CDR3 is 14 amino acids long. Trimming pared 6 bases from V and 4 bases from J, leaving 15 bases between. Here the CDR3 reads CASRPMEGSYGYTF. DNA of the CDR3: TGTGCCAGCAGGCCTATGGAAGGCAGCTATGGCTACACCTTC.

Judged by abundance, this clonotype is medium-sized. The J gene is TRBJ1-2, the V gene TRBV12-3 or TRBV12-4; D remains ambiguous. The CDR3 has 13 amino acids. V lost 3 bases and J lost 4, with 9 bases in between. The CDR3 DNA reads TGTGCCAGCAGTTTGGGCACTATCTATGGCTACACCTTC. Its translation: CASSLGTIYGYTF.

This clonotype is medium-sized in the sample. The chain combines TRBV12-3 or TRBV12-4 with TRBJ1-2; D perhaps matches TRBD1 (5 bases). Trimming pared 8 bases from V and 7 bases from J, leaving 17 bases between. This CDR3 is built from 13 residues. This chain's CDR3 is CASSNPGMGGYTF. Written as DNA, the CDR3 is TGTGCCAGCTCAAACCCAGGGATGGGTGGCTACACCTTC.

By share, this clonotype ranks as medium-sized. The rearrangement joins TRBV12-3 or TRBV12-4 to TRBJ1-2; D ambiguous. The CDR3 loop spans 13 amino acids. The CDR3 DNA sequence: TGTGCTTCAGCACTGGGCAGAACCTATGGCTACACCTTC. Translated: CASALGRTYGYTF.

This clonotype is medium-sized. The rearrangement links TRBV12-3 or TRBV12-4 to TRBJ1-2; D call uncertain. This CDR3 region has 12 residues. Trimming stripped 6 bases from V and 8 bases from J, with 13 bases between. The CDR3 nucleotides read TGTGCCAGCAGCCCGACGATGGGAGGCTACACCTTC. It is translated as CASSPTMGGYTF.

This clonotype counts as medium-sized. The V gene is TRBV12-3 or TRBV12-4, the J gene TRBJ1-2, with D unclear. The CDR3 totals 12 residues. Trimming pared 3 bases from V and 5 bases from J, leaving 7 bases between. CDR3 DNA sequence: TGTGCCAGCAGTTTTCAAGGGTATGGCTACACCTTC. This translates into CASSFQGYGYTF.

By share, this clonotype ranks as medium-sized (0.01 to 0.1%). The J gene is TRBJ1-2, the V gene TRBV12-5; D gene unclear. V lost 3 bases, J lost 6 bases, and 11 bases lay in between. This CDR3 region has 13 residues. Germline values: CDR1 LGHNT, CDR2 FRNRAP. The CDR3, as DNA: TGTGCTAGTGGTTTAGAAGAGGAGAATGGCTACACCTTC. This sequence encodes CASGLEEENGYTF. Full variable domain (remainder filled in from reference TRBV12-5 and TRBJ1-2): DARVTQTPRHKVTEMGQEVTMRCQPILGHNTVFWYRQTMMQGLELLAYFRNRAPLDDSGMPKDRFSAEMPDATLATLKIQPSEPRDSAVYFCASGLEEENGYTFGSGTRLTVV.